Presented here are 16 T cell receptor beta chains from one specimen sequenced in a study of identical twins. TCRdb independently ran MiXCR on the 5' RACE reads; one entry per CDR3 protein. The table has some 1,600,000 distinct CDR3 sequences, roughly 35% seen once; the top ten hold under 0.35%. The sample taken for sequencing was cord blood. Source of these receptors: a newborn girl in good health.

This chain uses TRBV6-5 with TRBJ1-4; D is possibly TRBD1 (5 bases). This CDR3 is built from 15 residues. The V gene lost 2 bases and the J gene lost 2 bases, with 9 bases spanning the gap. Germline-derived CDR1 and CDR2 are MNHEY and SVGAGI. CDR3 nucleotides: TGTGCCAGCAGTTACGTGGCAGGGACTAATGAAAAACTGTTTTTT. Translation gives CASSYVAGTNEKLFF.

As regards this clonotype: A read error may be the cause here, since a much bigger clone is one base away. The chain has TRBV2 and TRBJ1-1; D is unclear. CDR3 length equals 13 residues. Trimming removed 6 bases at V and 1 base at J, with 9 bases between. Germline V gene lookup returns CDR1 SNHLY and CDR2 FYNNEI. The CDR3 sequence is CASSADWNTEAFF. The CDR3 bases are TGTGCCAGCAGCGCGGACTGGAACACTGAAGCTTTCTTT.

In its sample, this clonotype was seen a few times. This chain links TRBV20-1 with TRBJ2-3; 12 bases fit TRBD2. V lost 5 bases, J lost 6 bases, and 9 bases stayed unmatched. This CDR3 contains 15 residues. CDR1 is DFQATT and CDR2 is SNEGSKA in the germline V gene (reference sequence). CDR3 protein: CSAGHLAGGLDTQYF. The CDR3 DNA follows: TGCAGTGCTGGCCACCTAGCGGGGGGGCTGGATACGCAGTATTTT.

This clonotype was observed a handful of times. The chain joins TRBV18 to TRBJ1-1, with D possibly being TRBD1 (5 bases). The germline gives CDR1 KGHSH, CDR2 LQKENI. This CDR3 is 15 amino acids long. V shed 3 bases and J shed 1 base, with 12 bases lying between them. This chain's CDR3 is CASSPRVGENTEAFF. CDR3 nucleotides: TGTGCCAGCTCACCCAGGGTTGGGGAGAACACTGAAGCTTTCTTT.

The V and J genes are TRBV5-1 and TRBJ2-3; D is possibly TRBD1 or TRBD2 (5 bases each). The germline gives CDR1 SGHRS, CDR2 YFSETQ. This CDR3 has 14 amino acids. The V end was cut by 0 bases, the J end by 6 bases, with 11 bases between. CDR3 loop: CASSLGGAHDTQYF. The DNA of the CDR3 is TGCGCCAGCAGCTTGGGAGGGGCGCATGATACGCAGTATTTT.

This clonotype was seen only a few times. The chain links TRBV28 to TRBJ1-1, with TRBD1 as a possible D gene (6 bases). The CDR3 covers 14 residues. Trimming removed 3 bases at V and 3 bases at J, with 11 bases between. Germline CDR1 reads MDHEN; CDR2 reads SYDVKM. CDR3 DNA sequence: TGTGCCAGCAGTTTTCGACAGGAGGACACTGAAGCTTTCTTT. It encodes CASSFRQEDTEAFF.

The count of this clonotype is one. A clone one base away is much larger, so this may be a read error. The chain uses TRBV29-1 and TRBJ2-1; no definite D call. The assigned J gene may be wrong: the sequence end matches TRBJ2-7 better. There are 16 residues in the CDR3. Germline CDR1 is SQVTM and CDR2 is ANQGSEA. The CDR3 protein is CSVELWWRESYNEQYF. CDR3 bases: TGCAGCGTTGAGTTGTGGTGGCGAGAGTCCTACAATGAGCAGTACTTC.

This clonotype appeared many times. The chain uses TRBV12-3 or TRBV12-4 and TRBJ2-7, with TRBD1 identical over 11 bases. The CDR3 length is 14 residues. Unmatched junction bases numbered 2, after V lost 4 bases and J lost 3 bases. The CDR3 DNA reads TGTGCCAGCAGTTGGGGGACAGGGGGCTACGAGCAGTACTTC. Translated, it gives CASSWGTGGYEQYF.

The gene calls are TRBV20-1 and TRBJ2-3, with a weak D call TRBD1 (5 bases). This CDR3 has 13 residues. CDR1 and CDR2 from the germline V gene are DFQATT and SNEGSKA (reference sequence). In nucleotides, the CDR3 is TGCACCCGTAAGGGGCCCAACACAGATACGCAGTATTTT. It codes for CTRKGPNTDTQYF.

The J gene is TRBJ2-1, the V gene TRBV20-1; perhaps D is TRBD1 or TRBD2 (5 bases each). CDR3 length equals 16 residues. Germline V CDR1 and CDR2: DFQATT, SNEGSKA (reference sequence). V lost 1 base, J lost 0 bases, and 13 bases lay in between. CDR3 sequence: CSARGNRDHSYNEQFF. DNA of the CDR3: TGCAGTGCTAGAGGAAACCGGGACCACTCCTACAATGAGCAGTTCTTC.

This clonotype was found a few times. The CDR3 here is CSASGGDTAYEQYF. For the CDR3, the DNA is TGCAGTGCTAGTGGGGGGGATACCGCTTACGAGCAGTACTTC. This chain connects TRBV20-1 to TRBJ2-5; 7 bases line up with TRBD2. The J call is doubtful: the DNA matches TRBJ2-7 better. Germline V CDR1 and CDR2: DFQATT, SNEGSKA (reference sequence). The CDR3 covers 14 residues.

The chain has TRBV27 and TRBJ2-2; D remains unclear. The germline gives CDR1 MNHEY, CDR2 SMNVEV (reference sequence). V was pared by 0 bases and J by 1 base, with 6 bases between. The CDR3 has 15 amino acids. The CDR3 DNA sequence: TGTGCCAGCAGTTTATCTGACGGGAACACCGGGGAGCTGTTTTTT. Translated: CASSLSDGNTGELFF.

This clonotype came up a few times. The chain recombines TRBV3-1 with TRBJ1-2, with TRBD1 matching 7 bases. The trim removed 1 base at V and 4 bases at J, leaving 9 bases unmatched. The CDR3 is 16 residues long. CDR1 and CDR2 from the germline V gene are LGHDT and YNNKEL (reference sequence). CDR3 coding DNA: TGTGCCAGCAGCCAAGGCCCTGACAGGGCAGGCTATGGCTACACCTTC. Translation gives CASSQGPDRAGYGYTF. The whole variable domain, filled in from reference TRBV3-1 and TRBJ1-2, reads DTAVSQTPKYLVTQMGNDKSIKCEQNLGHDTMYWYKQDSKKFLKIMFSYNNKELIINETVPNRFSPKSPDKAHLNLHINSLELGDSAVYFCASSQGPDRAGYGYTFGSGTRLTVV.

Many counts were recorded for this clonotype. The rearrangement links TRBV28 to TRBJ2-3; 9 bases are a match to TRBD2. Trimming removed 7 bases from V and 5 bases from J; junction bases left unmatched: 10. The V gene's germline CDR1 is MDHEN and CDR2 SYDVKM. This CDR3 region has 15 residues. Here the CDR3 reads CASTPTSGIGDTQYF. CDR3 nucleotide sequence: TGTGCCAGCACCCCGACTAGCGGTATCGGAGATACGCAGTATTTT.

V gene TRBV6-5 combines with J gene TRBJ2-3; D call uncertain. The CDR3 loop spans 16 amino acids. The V gene lost 2 bases and the J gene lost 4 bases, with 16 bases spanning the gap. Germline CDR1 is MNHEY and CDR2 is SVGAGI. The CDR3 nucleotides are TGTGCCAGCAGTTACGTTCTAGGTTCGGTCCCAGATACGCAGTATTTT. This sequence encodes CASSYVLGSVPDTQYF.

The J gene is TRBJ2-7, the V gene TRBV12-3 or TRBV12-4; D is undetermined. TRBJ2-5 matches the DNA end more closely, so the J call is doubtful. The CDR3 has 16 amino acids. This CDR3 is CASSPRWFLGSETQYF. CDR3 DNA: TGTGCCAGCAGTCCCCGTTGGTTCCTAGGCTCCGAGACCCAGTACTTC.